The clone carrying this TCR beta chain was detected many times. Its cognate antigen is unknown. This sample is part of a study of beta chain features in type 1 diabetes. The study, taken as a whole, reports: A PCR bias possibly favoring shorter templates would apply equally to patients and controls.

Each of the CD4+ naive, central memory, regulatory and stem cell-like memory populations was sorted via CD45RO/CCR7/CD25/CD127/CD95/CD27. Expressed TCRB transcripts got sequenced, as all isolated RNA was reverse transcribed. Sequencing used immunoSEQ multiplex PCR; TCRdb keeps in-frame clones, though not all of them. The repertoire holds 310,000 or so clones, with 7% to 9% as singletons. V shed 4 bases and J shed 3 bases, with 13 bases lying between them. Germline CDR1 and CDR2: MDHEN and SYDVKM. The CDR3 consists of 14 residues. This TCR came from a young woman in good health. This chain connects TRBV28 to TRBJ2-7, with D possibly TRBD1 on 6 matching bases. Specimen: central memory CD4+ T cells from blood. The CDR3: CASSSRTVVYEQYF. CDR3 DNA sequence: TGTGCCAGCAGTTCTAGGACAGTGGTCTACGAGCAGTACTTC.